The 16 T cell receptor beta chains listed next were all sequenced from one sample in a study of T cell responses to AZD1222 COVID-19 vaccine. The repertoire was sequenced with immunoSEQ multiplex PCR; TCRdb's copy has only in-frame clones and lacks some. The sample shows about 150,000 clones, over 75% of them seen only once. The source was peripheral blood, collected on day 0 of AZD1222 vaccination. The receptor set was obtained from an adult in good health.

The V gene is TRBV30, the J gene TRBJ2-1, with 9 bases identical to TRBD2. The trim removed 4 bases at V and 6 bases at J, leaving 7 bases unmatched. This CDR3 has 14 residues. CDR1 GTSNPN and CDR2 SVGIG come from the germline V gene (reference sequence). CDR3 in amino acids: CAWNSGSGGNEQFF. Here the CDR3 DNA reads TGTGCCTGGAATAGCGGGAGTGGGGGCAATGAGCAGTTCTTC. Full variable domain (rest looked up from reference TRBV30 and TRBJ2-1): SQTIHQWPATLVQPVGSPLSLECTVEGTSNPNLYWYRQAAGRGLQLLFYSVGIGQISSEVPQNLSASRPQDRQFILSSKKLLLSDSGFYLCAWNSGSGGNEQFFGPGTRLTVL.

The chain combines TRBV6-5 with TRBJ1-5; D gene unclear. The CDR3 is made up of 12 amino acids. V was trimmed by 8 bases and J by 3 bases, leaving 8 bases between them. In germline, CDR1 is MNHEY, CDR2 SVGAGI. This chain's CDR3 is CASDFYNQPQHF. CDR3 nucleotide sequence: TGTGCCAGCGACTTTTACAATCAGCCCCAGCATTTT.

This chain connects TRBV29-1 to TRBJ2-6; D is uncertain. Germline V gives CDR1 SQVTM, CDR2 ANQGSEA. Deletions cut 4 bases from V and 0 bases from J, with 13 bases between. There are 16 residues in the CDR3. The CDR3 loop reads CSVGRPLSSGANVLTF. The CDR3 bases are TGCAGCGTTGGGCGGCCTCTGAGCTCTGGGGCCAACGTCCTGACTTTC.

This rearrangement joins TRBV7-9 to TRBJ2-2, with TRBD2 matching over 8 bases. The germline CDR1 and CDR2 sequences are SEHNR and FQNEAQ (reference sequence). The CDR3 is 16 residues long. The trim removed 4 bases at V and 0 bases at J, leaving 4 bases unmatched. CDR3 DNA: TGTGCCAGCAGCTACATCGGGAGGGCGAACACCGGGGAGCTGTTTTTT. As protein: CASSYIGRANTGELFF.

The CDR3 sequence: CASSVRTGPQETQYF. DNA of the CDR3: TGTGCCAGTAGTGTCCGGACAGGCCCCCAAGAGACCCAGTACTTC. The chain has TRBV19 and TRBJ2-5; TRBD1 agrees at 7 bases. V lost 5 bases to trimming and J lost 1 base; unmatched junction nucleotides: 7. The CDR3 has 15 residues. Germline V gene lookup returns CDR1 LNHDA and CDR2 SQIVND (reference sequence). Complete variable domain (other parts from reference TRBV19 and TRBJ2-5): DGGITQSPKYLFRKEGQNVTLSCEQNLNHDAMYWYRQDPGQGLRLIYYSQIVNDFQKGDIAEGYSVSREKKESFPLTVTSAQKNPTAFYLCASSVRTGPQETQYFGPGTRLLVL.

This clone was observed a single time. V and J are TRBV11-3 and TRBJ1-1, with 9 nucleotides matching TRBD1. Trimming removed 8 bases from V and 5 bases from J; junction bases left unmatched: 3. CDR1 is SGHNT and CDR2 is YENEEA in the germline V gene. The CDR3 extends over 12 amino acids. The CDR3 spells CASDRGGTEAFF. The CDR3 nucleotides read TGTGCCAGCGACAGGGGGGGGACTGAAGCTTTCTTT.

For this clone: Mismatch with germline at one junction end may stem from a read error. This sequence joins TRBV5-6 and TRBJ1-1, with 9 positions matching TRBD1. The CDR3 extends over 14 amino acids. Germline-derived CDR1 and CDR2 are SGHDT and YYEEEE. The CDR3 protein is CASGFSGQGYEAFF. The CDR3 coding sequence is TGTGCCAGCGGCTTTTCGGGACAGGGTTATGAAGCTTTCTTT.

V is TRBV29-1 and J is TRBJ2-7; a weak D match, TRBD1 (6 bases). V was clipped by 2 bases and J by 2 bases, with 13 bases between them. Germline V gene lookup returns CDR1 SQVTM and CDR2 ANQGSEA. CDR3 length: 14 residues. The CDR3 loop reads CSVEPRGAPYEQYF. The CDR3 DNA reads TGCAGCGTTGAACCCAGGGGAGCCCCCTACGAGCAGTACTTC.

This chain connects TRBV7-8 to TRBJ1-5; TRBD1 agrees at 8 bases. CDR1 is SGHVS, CDR2 FQNEAQ, per germline. The V segment lost 5 bases and the J segment 11 bases; nucleotides outside the gene matches: 14. The CDR3 is made up of 15 amino acids. The CDR3 coding sequence is TGTGCCAGCAGCCCAGCGGGACAGGCCCTCTCGGCCCAGCATTTT. It codes for CASSPAGQALSAQHF.

V is TRBV28 and J is TRBJ2-5, with TRBD1 as a possible D gene (6 bases). The ends were cut back, 7 bases at V and 5 bases at J, with 11 bases in the middle. This CDR3 has 12 residues. Looked up from germline, CDR1 is MDHEN and CDR2 is SYDVKM. The CDR3 nucleotides are TGTGCCAGCAAGACAGGACTGGAGACCCAGTACTTC. Translation gives CASKTGLETQYF.

This chain connects TRBV3-1 (or the pseudogene TRBV3-2) to TRBJ2-7, with D possibly matching TRBD1 (6 bases). The V end was cut by 0 bases, the J end by 2 bases, with 11 bases between. The germline gives CDR1 LGHDT, CDR2 YNNKEL (reference sequence). CDR3 length: 15 amino acids. CDR3 nucleotide sequence: TGTGCCAGCAGCCAAGAGGTTCGGACAGCCTACGAGCAGTACTTC. This gives the protein CASSQEVRTAYEQYF.

This chain uses TRBV4-2 with TRBJ2-5; 7 bases line up with TRBD2. The CDR3 length is 16 residues. Trimming cost V 1 base and J 1 base; bases outside gene matches: 6. Per the germline V gene, CDR1 is LGHNA and CDR2 is YNFKEQ. CDR3 sequence reads: CASSQGVGEGQETQYF. The CDR3 bases are TGTGCCAGCAGCCAAGGGGTGGGGGAGGGCCAAGAGACCCAGTACTTC.

The CDR3 bases are TGTGCCAGCAGTTACTGGGCCGGGGGTATAGAAGCCGGGGAGCTGTTTTTT. This sequence encodes CASSYWAGGIEAGELFF. The chain recombines TRBV6-2 or TRBV6-3 with TRBJ2-2, with D perhaps TRBD2 (6 bases). Germline CDR1 and CDR2: MNHEY and SVGEGT. The CDR3 is made up of 17 amino acids. The ends were cut back, 1 base at V and 6 bases at J, with 18 bases in the middle.

V usage is TRBV11-3 and J usage is TRBJ2-7; D is unclear. Germline V lookup: CDR1 SGHNT, CDR2 YENEEA. V gave up 0 bases and J gave up 2 bases, with 14 bases separating them. The CDR3 is made up of 16 amino acids. The CDR3 DNA reads as TGTGCCAGCAGCTTAGATGTGATAGCCCCGACCTACGAGCAGTACTTC. Protein: CASSLDVIAPTYEQYF.

This sequence joins TRBV9 and TRBJ2-3, with TRBD1 as a possible D gene (6 bases). There are 14 residues in the CDR3. Germline V gene lookup returns CDR1 SGDLS and CDR2 YYNGEE. V was trimmed by 4 bases and J by 6 bases, leaving 15 bases between them. The CDR3 DNA reads TGTGCCAGCAGCCGGACAGCCACTTTGGATACGCAGTATTTT. The encoded protein is CASSRTATLDTQYF.

This clone has a single count. The rearrangement links TRBV9 to TRBJ2-1, with 10 positions matching TRBD1. The CDR3 length is 14 residues. The junction had 6 bases not matched to a gene; V was cut back by 4 bases and J by 8 bases. Germline values: CDR1 SGDLS, CDR2 YYNGEE. The CDR3 DNA is TGTGCCAGCAGCCCGGGACAGGGGCTCCATGAGCAGTTCTTC. Its translation: CASSPGQGLHEQFF.